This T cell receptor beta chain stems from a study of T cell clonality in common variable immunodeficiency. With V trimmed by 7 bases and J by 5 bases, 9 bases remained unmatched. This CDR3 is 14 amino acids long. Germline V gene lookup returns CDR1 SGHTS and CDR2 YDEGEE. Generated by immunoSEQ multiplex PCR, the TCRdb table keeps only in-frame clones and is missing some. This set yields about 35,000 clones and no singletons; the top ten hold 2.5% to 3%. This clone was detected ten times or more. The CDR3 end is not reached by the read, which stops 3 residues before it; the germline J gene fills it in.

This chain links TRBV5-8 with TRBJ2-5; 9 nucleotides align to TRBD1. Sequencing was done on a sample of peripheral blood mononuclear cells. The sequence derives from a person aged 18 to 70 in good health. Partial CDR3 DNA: TGTGCCAGCGGCACCGGGACAGGGAGGGAGACC. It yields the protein CASGTGTGRET. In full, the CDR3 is CASGTGTGRETQYF.